A single sample is the source of the 20 T cell receptor beta chains below, sequenced in a study of T cell repertoires in cytomegalovirus infection. For these TCRs, the target antigens are not known. TCRdb processed the reads anew with MiXCR; each CDR3 protein has one entry. The table shows 800,000 to 950,000 distinct CDR3 sequences, with approximately 32% occurring only once. This sample comprised cultured CD8+ T cells from PBMCs, obtained from culture after CMV antigen stimulation. These receptors all stem from a human donor in good health (CMV status not recorded). Some clones in this sample may be carry-over from other donors' samples.

This clonotype came up many times. The chain carries TRBV19 and TRBJ1-1; D is perhaps TRBD1 (5 bases). From germline, CDR1 is LNHDA and CDR2 SQIVND (reference sequence). Trimming cost V 4 bases and J 1 base, with 7 bases left between them. CDR3 size: 13 residues. The CDR3 DNA follows: TGTGCCAGTAGTAGAGACAGGAACACTGAAGCTTTCTTT. This sequence encodes CASSRDRNTEAFF.

This clonotype was seen more than once but under ten times. The chain has TRBV12-3 or TRBV12-4 and TRBJ1-1, with TRBD1 matching 8 bases. The CDR3 length is 13 residues. Unmatched junction bases numbered 6, after V lost 5 bases and J lost 7 bases. Here the CDR3 reads CASSGGQVHEAFF. CDR3 in DNA: TGTGCCAGCAGTGGGGGACAGGTCCATGAAGCTTTCTTT.

The chain has TRBV12-5 and TRBJ2-2, with D perhaps given as TRBD1 or TRBD2 (6 bases each). Trimming took off 3 bases at V and 8 bases at J, with 19 bases between the two ends. Germline loops: CDR1 LGHNT, CDR2 FRNRAP. The CDR3 is 16 residues long. Here the CDR3 DNA reads TGTGCTAGTGGTTTCACACAGGGCGCCGGGAGTGGGGAGCTGTTTTTT. As protein: CASGFTQGAGSGELFF.

The table lists this clonotype with a few counts. V usage is TRBV4-3 and J usage is TRBJ2-3; the D is unclear. Germline lookup yields CDR1 LGHNA and CDR2 YSLEER. The CDR3 spans 15 residues. Trimming stripped 0 bases from V and 4 bases from J, with 11 bases between. The CDR3 bases are TGCGCCAGCAGCCAAGATCTGGGTAGCTCAGATACGCAGTATTTT. Protein: CASSQDLGSSDTQYF.

This clonotype was counted a few times. The chain combines TRBV7-6 with TRBJ2-7, with TRBD1 matching over 9 bases. CDR1 and CDR2 (germline): SGHVS, FNYEAQ. V shed 4 bases and J 1 base; nucleotides not matched to a gene: 2. CDR3 length: 14 residues. CDR3 coding DNA: TGTGCCAGCAGCTCCGGGACAGGGTCCTACGAGCAGTACGTC. This encodes CASSSGTGSYEQYV.

The sample holds a few counts of this clonotype. The rearrangement links TRBV19 to TRBJ1-1; no clear D gene. Germline CDR1 LNHDA, CDR2 SQIVND (reference sequence). The CDR3 is made up of 13 amino acids. Trimming pared 5 bases from V and 8 bases from J, leaving 15 bases between. CDR3 in DNA: TGTGCCAGTAGTGTCAGCCGAAATAGAGAAGCTTTCTTT. It encodes CASSVSRNREAFF. Based on the CDR3 plus reference TRBV19 and TRBJ1-1, the full variable domain is DGGITQSPKYLFRKEGQNVTLSCEQNLNHDAMYWYRQDPGQGLRLIYYSQIVNDFQKGDIAEGYSVSREKKESFPLTVTSAQKNPTAFYLCASSVSRNREAFFGQGTRLTVV.

Note on this clonotype: An end of the junction does not agree with germline; a read error may underlie this. The J gene is TRBJ2-2, the V gene TRBV6-6; TRBD2 might be the D (5 bases). This CDR3 is built from 15 residues. The germline V gene encodes CDR1 MNHNY and CDR2 SVGAGI (reference sequence). The chain's CDR3 is CASRYSDLNTGELFF. CDR3 bases: TGTGCCAGCCGTTACTCGGACTTGAACACCGGGGAGCTGTTTTTT.

CDR3 in DNA: TGTGCCAGCAGCTTTGAGGGGGCGAGGGATGAAGCTTTCTTT. It translates to CASSFEGARDEAFF. The chain combines TRBV7-6 with TRBJ1-1, with 7 bases aligning to TRBD1. This CDR3 region has 14 residues. Germline values: CDR1 SGHVS, CDR2 FNYEAQ. J gave up 7 bases and V 3 bases, and 8 bases lay outside the gene matches. The variable domain in full, completed from reference TRBV7-6 and TRBJ1-1, reads GAGVSQSPRYKVTKRGQDVALRCDPISGHVSLYWYRQALGQGPEFLTYFNYEAQQDKSGLPNDRFSAERPEGSISTLTIQRTEQRDSAMYRCASSFEGARDEAFFGQGTRLTVV.

This chain links TRBV2 with TRBJ1-2, with D possibly matching TRBD1 (5 bases). With 6 bases removed from V and 4 bases from J, the gap between germline ends came to 18 bases. CDR1 and CDR2 (germline): SNHLY, FYNNEI. CDR3 length: 15 amino acids. CDR3 sequence (DNA): TGTGCCAGCAGCCCAGGGAATTCTCGCCTCTATGGCTACACCTTC. This gives the protein CASSPGNSRLYGYTF.

J is TRBJ2-2 and V is TRBV20-1; 8 bases line up with TRBD1. V was clipped by 6 bases and J by 0 bases; unmatched bases: 3. Germline V lookup: CDR1 DFQATT, CDR2 SNEGSKA (reference sequence). This CDR3 is 14 amino acids long. The CDR3 reads CSARQGTNTGELFF. CDR3 DNA: TGCAGTGCGAGACAGGGGACGAACACCGGGGAGCTGTTTTTT.

This chain joins TRBV7-8 and TRBJ1-5; the D is unclear. The V gene lost 1 base and the J gene lost 2 bases, with 9 bases spanning the gap. CDR1 is SGHVS, CDR2 FQNEAQ, per germline. The CDR3 spans 15 residues. The CDR3 is CASSLVPRGNQPQHF. CDR3 nucleotides: TGTGCCAGCAGCTTAGTTCCTCGCGGCAATCAGCCCCAGCATTTT. The full variable domain, its missing parts supplied by reference TRBV7-8 and TRBJ1-5, is GAGVSQSPRYKVAKRGQDVALRCDPISGHVSLFWYQQALGQGPEFLTYFQNEAQLDKSGLPSDRFFAERPEGSVSTLKIQRTQQEDSAVYLCASSLVPRGNQPQHFGDGTRLSIL.

The CDR3 DNA follows: TGTGCTAGTGGTTTGACTTCAGCCGGGACAGCGAACACTGAAGCTTTCTTT. As protein: CASGLTSAGTANTEAFF. The J gene is TRBJ1-1, the V gene TRBV12-5, with 7 bases matching TRBD1. V dropped 2 bases and J dropped 1; count of bases not matched to a gene: 10. Germline V gives CDR1 LGHNT, CDR2 FRNRAP. CDR3 length: 17 residues.

The chain carries TRBV2 and TRBJ1-2; D is perhaps TRBD1 (6 bases). CDR1 and CDR2 (germline): SNHLY, FYNNEI. The CDR3 contains 14 residues. Trimming took off 0 bases at V and 7 bases at J, with 12 bases between the two ends. The CDR3: CASSEAGHFTGYTF. CDR3 coding DNA: TGTGCCAGCAGTGAAGCGGGACACTTTACTGGCTACACCTTC.

V gene TRBV7-9 combines with J gene TRBJ2-1; unclear D gene. Deletions cut 4 bases from V and 8 bases from J, with 18 bases between. CDR1 and CDR2 from the germline V gene are SEHNR and FQNEAQ (reference sequence). The CDR3 spans 15 residues. The chain's CDR3 is CASSSSRDLLHEQFF. The DNA of the CDR3 is TGTGCCAGCAGCTCCAGCAGAGACCTCCTACATGAGCAGTTCTTC. Full variable domain (rest looked up from reference TRBV7-9 and TRBJ2-1): DTGVSQNPRHKITKRGQNVTFRCDPISEHNRLYWYRQTLGQGPEFLTYFQNEAQLEKSRLLSDRFSAERPKGSFSTLEIQRTEQGDSAMYLCASSSSRDLLHEQFFGPGTRLTVL.

This clonotype was seen more than once but under ten times. The rearrangement links TRBV23-1 to TRBJ2-1; D gene unclear. TRBV23-1 counts as an open reading frame of uncertain function. The CDR3 has 16 amino acids. V was clipped by 2 bases and J by 4 bases, with 15 bases between them. The CDR3 here is CASSQGVVNPYNEQFF. The CDR3 DNA follows: TGCGCCAGCAGTCAAGGGGTTGTTAATCCGTACAATGAGCAGTTCTTC.

The chain combines TRBV3-1 with TRBJ2-5; the D gene is possibly TRBD2 (6 bases). In germline, CDR1 is LGHDT, CDR2 YNNKEL (reference sequence). The V end was cut by 8 bases, the J end by 1 base, with 11 bases between. The CDR3 runs 13 residues. Written as DNA, the CDR3 is TGTGCCAGCGAGGGGACTCCCCAAGAGACCCAGTACTTC. As protein: CASEGTPQETQYF.

This chain uses TRBV6-1 with TRBJ2-4, with 7 bases fitting TRBD1. The CDR3 extends over 16 amino acids. CDR1 and CDR2 (germline): MNHNS, SASEGT. The trim removed 4 bases at V and 6 bases at J, leaving 12 bases unmatched. CDR3 bases: TGTGCCAGCAGTGCTCCTACAGGGGCAAAGGGAAACATTCAGTACTTC. It translates to CASSAPTGAKGNIQYF.

This sequence joins TRBV4-1 and TRBJ1-3; 9 positions agree with TRBD1. The J segment lost 4 bases and the V segment lost 1 base, leaving 8 bases of the junction unmatched. CDR3 size: 17 residues. Per germline, CDR1 MGHRA and CDR2 YSYEKL. The CDR3: CASSQALGQGFGNTIYF. For the CDR3, the DNA is TGCGCCAGCAGCCAAGCCCTGGGACAGGGTTTCGGAAACACCATATATTTT.

This clonotype was seen only a few times. The V and J genes are TRBV6-1 and TRBJ2-3; D may be TRBD2 (7 bases). Trimming left V 5 bases short and J 3 bases short, with 21 bases between. The germline V gene encodes CDR1 MNHNS and CDR2 SASEGT. This CDR3 comprises 17 residues. CDR3 in amino acids: CASSSSGVGGPTDTQYF. The DNA of the CDR3 is TGTGCCAGCAGTTCCTCGGGAGTGGGGGGGCCGACAGATACGCAGTATTTT.

This clonotype was counted a few times. V gene TRBV27 combines with J gene TRBJ2-1; perhaps TRBD1 as D (6 bases). The CDR3 totals 16 residues. Trimming pared 9 bases from V and 2 bases from J, leaving 20 bases between. The V gene's germline CDR1 is MNHEY and CDR2 SMNVEV (reference sequence). CDR3 nucleotide sequence: TGTGCCAGTTTAGGCAGGGGCTCGAATACCTACAATGAGCAGTTCTTC. Translated: CASLGRGSNTYNEQFF.